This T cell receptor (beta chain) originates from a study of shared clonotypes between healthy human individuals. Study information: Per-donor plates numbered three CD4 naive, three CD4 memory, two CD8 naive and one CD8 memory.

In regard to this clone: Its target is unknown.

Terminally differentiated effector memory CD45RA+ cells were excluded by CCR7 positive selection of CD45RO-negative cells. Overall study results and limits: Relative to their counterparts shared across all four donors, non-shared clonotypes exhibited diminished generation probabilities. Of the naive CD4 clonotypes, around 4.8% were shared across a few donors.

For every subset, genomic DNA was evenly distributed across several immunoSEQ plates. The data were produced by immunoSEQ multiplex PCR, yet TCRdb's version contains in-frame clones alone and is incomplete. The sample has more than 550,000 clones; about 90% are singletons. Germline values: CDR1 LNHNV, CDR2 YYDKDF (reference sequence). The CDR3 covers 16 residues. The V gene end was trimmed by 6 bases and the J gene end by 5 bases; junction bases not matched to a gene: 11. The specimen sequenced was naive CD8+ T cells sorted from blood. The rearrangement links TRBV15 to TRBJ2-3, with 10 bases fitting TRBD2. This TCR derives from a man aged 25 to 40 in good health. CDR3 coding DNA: TGTGCCACCAGGATACGAGCGGGAGGGCCTGAAGATACGCAGTATTTT. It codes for CATRIRAGGPEDTQYF.